This TCR beta chain comes out of a study of T cell responses to AZD1222 COVID-19 vaccine (dated by TCRdb to the early 2020s). Study-level background: TCR sequencing was performed for about 250 trial participants, of whom roughly 200 were given two doses of AZD1222 and around 26 were given two doses of MenACWY control vaccine. Trial participants were enrolled by age into subgroups of 18-55, 56-69 and 70-plus years, and roughly 150, 30 and 60 TCR-sequenced participants, respectively, were included in these subgroups. What the study reported, not specific to this receptor: Epitopes outside the regions mutated in the B.1.351 and B.1.1.7 variants were reportedly recognized by nearly half of the unique spike-specific TCRs. Most participants were white British and females outnumbered males, and the authors suggested that clonal diversity may have been underestimated. Because no day 14 peak-response samples were available, repertoires were characterized only after the peak T cell response. Spike-specific TCR breadth and depth rose significantly after two AZD1222 doses compared with day 0 and with MenACWY recipients. Only 5 to 7 AZD1222 recipients were SARS-CoV-2 seropositive at baseline, limiting conclusions about previously exposed vaccinees. The vaccine-associated CD4 TCRs covered the entire spike protein, and the dominant responses fell in regions 160-218 and 743-854. In the small 56-69-year group, the increase in depth fell short of significance, most likely because of low power.

The CDR3 regions of human TCRbeta chains were analyzed by immunosequencing. In the paper's pipeline: TCRs in the repertoires were matched against a reference library of SARS-CoV-2-specific TCRs that had been generated with the MIRA antigen-specificity platform. Breadth was defined as the fraction of unique TCRs that were SARS-CoV-2-associated, and depth was defined as the fraction of total T cells that were SARS-CoV-2-associated. Using the MIRA data, each spike-specific TCR was assigned both to the spike region to which the TCR was reactive and to a CD4 or CD8 class. Log10-transformed breadth and depth values were compared by one-way ANOVA with Sidak's multiple comparisons tests. TCRdb re-hosts the immuneACCESS table, in-frame sequences only. Its copies lack some clones; in the studies checked, an unresolved V gene accounts for under half of them, and the cause for the rest is not known. D and trimming come from the DNA, and the V and J calls and clone size come from that table. Present in this sample are fewer than 110,000 clones, 87% of which were seen just once. The top ten clonotypes cover more than 8.5% of the sample.

Between the V and J ends, shortened by 5 bases and 8 bases respectively, the junction contains 18 bases. The germline V gene provides CDR1 SGHVS and CDR2 FQNEAQ. From its cysteine to its phenylalanine, the CDR3 spans 14 amino acids. Left in the record is the CDR3 DNA by itself, 42 bases read in frame from the first base. The time point label, read with the paper, signifies: about 28 days (+/-7) after the second vaccine dose. Because spike-specific TCR depth and breadth did not differ between the two schedules, AZD1222 recipients who got a second dose at roughly 4 weeks were pooled with those who got a second dose at roughly 12 weeks. Samples from vaccinated people were obtained from the UK trials COV001 and COV002, which included a single-blind randomized controlled phase 2/3 trial of AZD1222 (ChAdOx1 nCoV-19) in healthy adults. For TCRbeta chain sequencing, PBMC samples from trial participants were taken at day 0 and at day 28 after the second dose.

On this clone: The antigen this receptor binds is unknown. No much larger clone exists at a distance of one base, and base qualities are not known.

The TCR sequence derives from an adult who received the AZD1222 COVID-19 vaccine. The sample in question was peripheral blood, obtained 28 days after the second AZD1222 dose. The rearrangement combines TRBV7-8 with TRBJ1-2; the D region possibly corresponds to TRBD1 (6 bases align). The CDR3 region has the sequence CASSEGNRAYGYTF. The nucleotide sequence is given as TGTGCCAGCAGCGAGGGTAACAGGGCCTACGGCTACACCTTC.